This entry describes one T cell receptor (beta chain). Authors' data handling: Amplification of reference gene primers was used by the study to estimate nucleated cell counts. Clones were sequenced by immunoSEQ multiplex PCR, and TCRdb holds only the in-frame ones, with some missing. From that table come the V and J calls and clone size; the DNA was used to work out D and trimming. The table records roughly 150,000 clones, roughly 88% of them present only once. The sample is drawn from a study of blood T cell repertoires in COVID-19. Study at large: Researchers got acute and convalescent COVID-19 samples from the United States, Italy and Spain. PBMCs, B-cell-depleted T cells, or T cells provided the cDNA or gDNA that made up the material.

There are 16 residues in the CDR3. Germline assignment: CDR1 SEHNR and CDR2 FQNEAQ (reference sequence). The V end lost 5 bases, the J end lost 0 bases, and 11 bases lay between the germline ends. The sample comprised peripheral blood. The chain has TRBV7-9 and TRBJ2-6; D unclear. This TCR was recovered from a man aged 80 or over with COVID-19, enrolled during active disease. CDR3 in amino acids: CASSRGQFSGANVLTF. DNA for the CDR3: TGTGCCAGCAGCCGTGGTCAGTTCTCTGGGGCCAACGTCCTGACTTTC. Together with reference TRBV7-9 and TRBJ2-6, the CDR3 gives the full variable domain: DTGVSQNPRHKITKRGQNVTFRCDPISEHNRLYWYRQTLGQGPEFLTYFQNEAQLEKSRLLSDRFSAERPKGSFSTLEIQRTEQGDSAMYLCASSRGQFSGANVLTFGAGSRLTVL.